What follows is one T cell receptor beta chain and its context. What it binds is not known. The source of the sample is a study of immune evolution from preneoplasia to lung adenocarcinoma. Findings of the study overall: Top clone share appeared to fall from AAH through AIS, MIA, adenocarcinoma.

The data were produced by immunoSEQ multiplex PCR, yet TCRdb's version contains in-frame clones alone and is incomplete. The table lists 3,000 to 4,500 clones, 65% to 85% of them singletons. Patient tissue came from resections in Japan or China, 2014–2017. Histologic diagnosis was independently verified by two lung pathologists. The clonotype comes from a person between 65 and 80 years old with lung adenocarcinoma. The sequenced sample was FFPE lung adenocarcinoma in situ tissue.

The CDR3 here is CAISESRDSSGANVLTF. CDR3 bases: TGTGCCATCAGTGAGTCAAGGGACAGCTCTGGGGCCAACGTCCTGACTTTC. V gene TRBV10-3 combines with J gene TRBJ2-6; 7 bases are shared with TRBD1. Germline assignment: CDR1 ENHRY and CDR2 SYGVKD. The CDR3 has 17 amino acids. V lost 0 bases to trimming and J lost 0 bases; unmatched junction nucleotides: 2.